These T cell receptor beta chains were read from a single sample in a study of cytomegalovirus exposure and HLA in healthy donors. The protocol was immunoSEQ multiplex PCR, while the TCRdb copy is restricted to in-frame clones and leaves out a portion. The sample carries over 65,000 clones, roughly four fifths recorded once. Sequencing was done on a sample of PBMCs. These receptors all stem from a human donor in good health. CDR3s include the opening cysteine and the closing phenylalanine or tryptophan. The D gene is left open where the match is weak. The listing skips clone size in some rows; elsewhere it reads once, few, many or a size class.

d_gene: NA; j_gene: TRBJ1-1; v_gene: TRBV6-5; abundance: NA; CDR3aa: CASRGDSNTEAFF; CDR3nt: TGTGCCAGCCGCGGAGATTCGAACACTGAAGCTTTCTTT
d_gene: TRBD1; j_gene: TRBJ1-2; v_gene: TRBV29-1; abundance: NA; CDR3aa: CSGDVQGANGYTF; CDR3nt: TGCAGCGGGGATGTACAGGGGGCGAATGGCTACACCTTC
d_gene: TRBD1; j_gene: TRBJ1-2; v_gene: TRBV5-1; abundance: NA; CDR3aa: CASSPTGPTGYTF; CDR3nt: TGCGCCAGCAGCCCGACAGGGCCTACGGGCTACACCTTC
d_gene: TRBD1; j_gene: TRBJ1-1; v_gene: TRBV7-3; abundance: few; CDR3aa: CASSLRVRTGLGDTEAFF; CDR3nt: TGTGCCAGCAGCTTACGGGTCAGGACAGGGCTAGGGGACACTGAAGCTTTCTTT
d_gene: NA; j_gene: TRBJ1-2; v_gene: TRBV29-1; abundance: NA; CDR3aa: CSVEVSADIGLGYTF; CDR3nt: TGCAGCGTTGAAGTGTCTGCGGACATCGGGCTTGGCTACACCTTC
d_gene: NA; j_gene: TRBJ2-1; v_gene: TRBV15; abundance: once; CDR3aa: CATSRDWAEGNEQFF; CDR3nt: TGTGCCACCAGCAGAGATTGGGCCGAGGGCAATGAGCAGTTCTTC
d_gene: NA; j_gene: TRBJ2-7; v_gene: TRBV2; abundance: NA; CDR3aa: CASSEGSRRYEQYF; CDR3nt: TGTGCCAGCAGTGAGGGCAGCCGCCGCTACGAGCAGTACTTC
d_gene: NA; j_gene: TRBJ1-4; v_gene: TRBV6-1; abundance: NA; CDR3aa: CASSEASEINEKLFF; CDR3nt: TGTGCCAGCAGTGAAGCATCGGAGATTAATGAAAAACTGTTTTTT
d_gene: TRBD1; j_gene: TRBJ2-7; v_gene: TRBV27; abundance: NA; CDR3aa: CASSIRLTGGYEQYF; CDR3nt: TGTGCCAGCAGTATACGACTGACAGGGGGCTACGAGCAGTACTTC
d_gene: TRBD1; j_gene: TRBJ1-2; v_gene: TRBV5-1; abundance: NA; CDR3aa: CASSSGQGAHGYGYTF; CDR3nt: TGCGCCAGCAGCTCCGGACAGGGGGCGCACGGCTATGGCTACACCTTC
d_gene: NA; j_gene: TRBJ1-2; v_gene: TRBV6-5; abundance: NA; CDR3aa: CASTEGTYGYTF; CDR3nt: TGTGCCAGCACGGAGGGGACTTATGGCTACACCTTC
d_gene: NA; j_gene: TRBJ1-1; v_gene: TRBV19; abundance: NA; CDR3aa: CASSTFPPTALEAFF; CDR3nt: TGTGCCAGTAGTACCTTCCCTCCGACAGCTCTTGAAGCTTTCTTT
d_gene: NA; j_gene: TRBJ1-2; v_gene: TRBV7-9; abundance: NA; CDR3aa: CASSPGAGYTF; CDR3nt: TGTGCCAGCAGCCCCGGAGCCGGCTACACCTTC
d_gene: NA; j_gene: TRBJ2-7; v_gene: TRBV5-4; abundance: once; CDR3aa: CASSLSEEQYF; CDR3nt: TGTGCCAGCAGCTTGTCAGAAGAGCAGTACTTC
d_gene: NA; j_gene: TRBJ1-1; v_gene: TRBV5-1; abundance: once; CDR3aa: CASSRTQGSGTEAFF; CDR3nt: TGCGCCAGCAGCAGAACGCAGGGGTCGGGTACTGAAGCTTTCTTT
d_gene: TRBD1; j_gene: TRBJ2-3; v_gene: TRBV7-8; abundance: NA; CDR3aa: CASSWTGTTDTQYF; CDR3nt: TGTGCCAGCAGCTGGACAGGGACCACAGATACGCAGTATTTT
d_gene: NA; j_gene: TRBJ1-2; v_gene: TRBV2; abundance: NA; CDR3aa: CASSVDPQGGGGYTF; CDR3nt: TGTGCCAGCAGTGTTGATCCCCAGGGAGGTGGAGGCTACACCTTC
d_gene: NA; j_gene: TRBJ1-2; v_gene: TRBV9; abundance: NA; CDR3aa: CASSGDTRGLGYTF; CDR3nt: TGTGCCAGCAGCGGGGACACCCGGGGTCTTGGCTACACCTTC
d_gene: NA; j_gene: TRBJ1-1; v_gene: TRBV4-1; abundance: NA; CDR3aa: CASSQGAHMNTEAFF; CDR3nt: TGCGCCAGCAGCCAGGGGGCCCACATGAACACTGAAGCTTTCTTT
d_gene: NA; j_gene: TRBJ2-2; v_gene: TRBV2; abundance: few; CDR3aa: CASSGQGGSTGELFF; CDR3nt: TGTGCCAGCAGTGGGCAGGGTGGAAGCACCGGGGAGCTGTTTTTT
d_gene: TRBD1; j_gene: TRBJ2-5; v_gene: TRBV5-6; abundance: NA; CDR3aa: CASSLRQGAQETQYF; CDR3nt: TGTGCCAGCAGCCTAAGACAGGGAGCGCAAGAGACCCAGTACTTC
d_gene: TRBD2; j_gene: TRBJ2-3; v_gene: TRBV2; abundance: NA; CDR3aa: CASNKGLADTDTQYF; CDR3nt: TGTGCCAGCAATAAGGGACTAGCGGACACAGATACGCAGTATTTT
d_gene: NA; j_gene: TRBJ2-2; v_gene: TRBV5-4; abundance: NA; CDR3aa: CASSSAGAHTGELFF; CDR3nt: TGTGCCAGCAGCTCCGCGGGGGCCCACACCGGGGAGCTGTTTTTT
d_gene: TRBD1; j_gene: TRBJ1-2; v_gene: TRBV27; abundance: once; CDR3aa: CASSYGDRASGGYTF; CDR3nt: TGTGCCAGCAGTTACGGGGACAGAGCAAGCGGTGGCTACACCTTC
d_gene: NA; j_gene: TRBJ2-3; v_gene: TRBV6-4; abundance: NA; CDR3aa: CASRSGPFTDTQYF; CDR3nt: TGTGCCAGCAGGAGCGGGCCGTTCACAGATACGCAGTATTTT
d_gene: TRBD1; j_gene: TRBJ1-6; v_gene: TRBV28; abundance: NA; CDR3aa: CASRPTTGVNSPLHF; CDR3nt: TGTGCCAGCAGACCTACGACAGGGGTAAATTCACCCCTCCACTTT
d_gene: NA; j_gene: TRBJ1-3; v_gene: TRBV5-1; abundance: NA; CDR3aa: CASSLNGGPGNTIYF; CDR3nt: TGCGCCAGCAGCTTGAATGGTGGCCCTGGAAACACCATATATTTT
d_gene: NA; j_gene: TRBJ1-4; v_gene: TRBV6-5; abundance: NA; CDR3aa: CASSSTPESEKLFF; CDR3nt: TGTGCCAGCAGTTCGACACCTGAGAGTGAAAAACTGTTTTTT
d_gene: NA; j_gene: TRBJ1-2; v_gene: TRBV5-1; abundance: once; CDR3aa: CASSQESGEAYTF; CDR3nt: TGCGCCAGCAGCCAAGAGTCGGGAGAGGCCTACACCTTC
d_gene: NA; j_gene: TRBJ1-1; v_gene: TRBV6-1; abundance: NA; CDR3aa: CASSEGRGVPTEAFF; CDR3nt: TGTGCCAGCAGTGAAGGTCGGGGGGTCCCGACTGAAGCTTTCTTT
d_gene: NA; j_gene: TRBJ2-1; v_gene: TRBV5-6; abundance: NA; CDR3aa: CASSGGSGGPGDEQFF; CDR3nt: TGTGCCAGCAGCGGGGGTTCGGGGGGCCCGGGGGATGAGCAGTTCTTC
d_gene: TRBD1; j_gene: TRBJ2-5; v_gene: TRBV27; abundance: NA; CDR3aa: CASSHSRDRGQTQYF; CDR3nt: TGTGCCAGCAGTCATTCCCGGGACAGGGGACAGACCCAGTACTTC
d_gene: NA; j_gene: TRBJ2-7; v_gene: TRBV29-1; abundance: NA; CDR3aa: CSAWEDNRSYEQYF; CDR3nt: TGCAGCGCCTGGGAGGACAATAGATCCTACGAGCAGTACTTC
d_gene: NA; j_gene: TRBJ2-5; v_gene: TRBV23-1; abundance: NA; CDR3aa: CASSQSAGRETQYF; CDR3nt: TGCGCCAGCAGTCAGTCGGCGGGAAGAGAGACCCAGTACTTC
d_gene: NA; j_gene: TRBJ2-1; v_gene: TRBV5-1; abundance: NA; CDR3aa: CASSLGVGLPSSYNEQFF; CDR3nt: TGCGCCAGCAGCTTGGGAGTGGGTCTTCCTAGCTCCTACAATGAGCAGTTCTTC